Sequencing of this TCR beta chain was carried out in a study of blood T cell repertoires in COVID-19. TCRdb keeps only in-frame clones here, not all; method: immunoSEQ multiplex PCR. The sample shows about 100,000 clones, about 90% of them seen only once. V gave up 0 bases and J gave up 0 bases, with 9 bases separating them. CDR1 and CDR2 (germline): SGHDT, YYEEEE. The CDR3 runs to 15 residues. In its sample, this clone was seen a few times. The rearrangement joins TRBV5-6 to TRBJ1-2, with TRBD1 as a possible D gene (5 bases). Sequenced material: peripheral blood. This sequence originates from a man aged 25 to 40 in a cohort sampled during active COVID-19. CDR3 bases: TGTGCCAGCAGCTTGGGACAGCTCACTAACTATGGCTACACCTTC. It codes for CASSLGQLTNYGYTF. Variable domain in full (rest from reference TRBV5-6 and TRBJ1-2): DAGVTQSPTHLIKTRGQQVTLRCSPKSGHDTVSWYQQALGQGPQFIFQYYEEEERQRGNFPDRFSGHQFPNYSSELNVNALLLGDSALYLCASSLGQLTNYGYTFGSGTRLTVV.